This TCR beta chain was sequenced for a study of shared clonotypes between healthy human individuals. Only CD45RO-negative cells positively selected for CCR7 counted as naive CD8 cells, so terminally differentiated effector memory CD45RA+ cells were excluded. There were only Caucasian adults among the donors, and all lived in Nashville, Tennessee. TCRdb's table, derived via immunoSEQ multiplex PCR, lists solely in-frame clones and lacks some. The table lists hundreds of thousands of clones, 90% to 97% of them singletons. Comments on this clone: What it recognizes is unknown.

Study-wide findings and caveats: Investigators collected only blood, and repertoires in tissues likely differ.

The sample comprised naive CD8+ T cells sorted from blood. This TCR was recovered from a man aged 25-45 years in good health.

CDR3 region: CASRTSGRASYNEQFF. CDR3 coding DNA: TGCGCCAGCAGAACTAGCGGGAGGGCCTCCTACAATGAGCAGTTCTTC. V is TRBV5-1 and J is TRBJ2-1, with 13 bases identical to TRBD2. CDR3 length: 16 residues. The junction had 2 bases not matched to a gene; V was cut back by 5 bases and J by 0 bases. The germline CDR1 and CDR2 sequences are SGHRS and YFSETQ.